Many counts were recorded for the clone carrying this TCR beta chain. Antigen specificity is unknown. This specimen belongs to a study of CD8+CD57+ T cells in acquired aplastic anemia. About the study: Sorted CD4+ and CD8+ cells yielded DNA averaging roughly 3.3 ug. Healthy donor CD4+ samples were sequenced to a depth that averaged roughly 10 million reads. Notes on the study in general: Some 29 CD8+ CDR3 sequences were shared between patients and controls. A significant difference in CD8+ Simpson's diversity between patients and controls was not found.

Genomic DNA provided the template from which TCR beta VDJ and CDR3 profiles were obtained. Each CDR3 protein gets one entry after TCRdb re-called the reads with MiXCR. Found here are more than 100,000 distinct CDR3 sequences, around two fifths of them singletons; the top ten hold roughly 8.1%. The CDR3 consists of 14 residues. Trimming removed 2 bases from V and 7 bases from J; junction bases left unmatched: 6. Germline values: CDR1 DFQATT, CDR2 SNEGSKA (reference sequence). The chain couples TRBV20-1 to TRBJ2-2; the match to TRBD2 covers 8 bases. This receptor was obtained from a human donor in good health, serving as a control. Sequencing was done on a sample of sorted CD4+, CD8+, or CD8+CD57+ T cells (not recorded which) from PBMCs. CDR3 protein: CSARPSGRVGELFF. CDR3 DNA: TGCAGTGCTAGACCAAGCGGGAGAGTCGGGGAGCTGTTTTTT.